This TCR beta chain was sequenced in a study of cytomegalovirus exposure and HLA in healthy donors. Details on this clone: The antigen is unknown.

General observations from the study: The study carried out a later analysis of TCR beta sequences. It associated some 15,000 of them with specific HLA alleles at a false discovery rate of 0.05. Presence/absence results assume similar sequencing depth per donor, which may not hold. Later on, a genetic analysis was performed. It linked a missense variant in DCLRE1C with V- and J-gene trimming of TCR beta. Published work reported that the classifier diagnosed cytomegalovirus status with high specificity and sensitivity.

The CDR3 is 13 residues long. CDR1 is SQVTM, CDR2 ANQGSEA, per germline. The V end was cut by 5 bases, the J end by 6 bases, with 11 bases between. The primer mix had 60 Vbeta and 13 Jbeta primers. Sequencing used immunoSEQ multiplex PCR; TCRdb keeps in-frame clones, though not all of them. The table includes roughly 100,000 clones, around 63% detected once. The rearrangement links TRBV29-1 to TRBJ1-6, with a weak D call TRBD1 (5 bases). The material sequenced was PBMCs. This receptor was identified in a man aged 25 to 40 in good health and CMV-seronegative. This CDR3 reads CSVQGSSNSPLHF. CDR3 in DNA: TGCAGCGTTCAGGGCAGCTCTAATTCACCCCTCCACTTT.